These T cell receptor beta chains were read from a single sample in a study of radiotherapy plus CTLA-4 blockade in lung cancer. This table comes from immunoSEQ multiplex PCR, and its TCRdb copy is limited to in-frame clones, with some not included. The sample has around 70,000 clones; 70% to 80% are singletons. The input for sequencing was peripheral blood, taken from a patient treated with radiotherapy plus ipilimumab. The receptors derive from a human donor with non-small cell lung cancer whose response to radiotherapy plus ipilimumab could not be evaluated. Some clones in this sample may be carry-over from other donors' samples. Each CDR3 is given with its conserved first and last residue. Each record gives: J gene, clone size, V gene, D gene, CDR3 protein, CDR3 DNA. The D gene is left open where the match is weak. Clone sizes are given selectively: once, few, many, or a class where the clone is expanded.

J gene: TRBJ1-2
clone size: .
V gene: TRBV6-5
D gene: TRBD1
CDR3 protein: CASTGTGANYGYTF
CDR3 DNA: TGTGCCAGCACTGGGACAGGGGCAAACTATGGCTACACCTTC

J gene: TRBJ2-1
clone size: .
V gene: TRBV5-6
D gene: .
CDR3 protein: CASSLEGVHYNEQFF
CDR3 DNA: TGTGCCAGCAGCTTGGAAGGGGTTCACTACAATGAGCAGTTCTTC

J gene: TRBJ1-2
clone size: .
V gene: TRBV7-9
D gene: .
CDR3 protein: CASSLDRTEKDTF
CDR3 DNA: TGTGCCAGCAGTTTAGACAGGACAGAAAAGGACACCTTC

J gene: TRBJ1-6
clone size: .
V gene: TRBV4-3
D gene: TRBD1
CDR3 protein: CASSHIDRGENSPLHF
CDR3 DNA: TGCGCCAGCAGCCACATAGACAGGGGCGAGAATTCACCCCTCCACTTT

J gene: TRBJ1-2
clone size: .
V gene: TRBV7-9
D gene: .
CDR3 protein: CASSLYSVNSLGYTF
CDR3 DNA: TGTGCCAGCAGCTTATATAGCGTTAACAGTTTAGGCTACACCTTC

J gene: TRBJ1-3
clone size: .
V gene: TRBV28
D gene: TRBD1
CDR3 protein: CASSSRGLGNTIYF
CDR3 DNA: TGTGCCAGCAGTAGCAGGGGGCTCGGAAACACCATATATTTT

J gene: TRBJ2-7
clone size: few
V gene: TRBV4-2
D gene: .
CDR3 protein: CASSDGAYEQYF
CDR3 DNA: TGTGCCAGCAGCGACGGAGCCTACGAGCAGTACTTC

J gene: TRBJ1-1
clone size: .
V gene: TRBV5-1
D gene: .
CDR3 protein: CASSFGPGEAFF
CDR3 DNA: TGCGCCAGCAGCTTTGGCCCGGGAGAAGCTTTCTTT

J gene: TRBJ2-7
clone size: .
V gene: TRBV6-5
D gene: TRBD1
CDR3 protein: CAARQGYAYEQYF
CDR3 DNA: TGTGCCGCCCGACAGGGCTACGCCTACGAGCAGTACTTC

J gene: TRBJ2-3
clone size: .
V gene: TRBV7-3
D gene: .
CDR3 protein: CASSPDNGDTQYF
CDR3 DNA: TGTGCCAGCAGCCCCGACAATGGGGATACGCAGTATTTT

J gene: TRBJ1-1
clone size: .
V gene: TRBV29-1
D gene: .
CDR3 protein: CSVAQGQNTEAFF
CDR3 DNA: TGCAGCGTTGCACAGGGTCAGAACACTGAAGCTTTCTTT

J gene: TRBJ1-4
clone size: .
V gene: TRBV5-8
D gene: TRBD1
CDR3 protein: CASSVQGANEKLFF
CDR3 DNA: TGTGCCAGCAGCGTACAGGGGGCTAATGAAAAACTGTTTTTT

J gene: TRBJ1-2
clone size: few
V gene: TRBV27
D gene: .
CDR3 protein: CASSPIFPSTQNSRTVYGYTF
CDR3 DNA: TGTGCCAGCAGTCCGATATTTCCCAGTACTCAAAACAGCAGGACAGTCTATGGCTACACCTTC

J gene: TRBJ2-7
clone size: few
V gene: TRBV19
D gene: TRBD2
CDR3 protein: CASSVRGGRYEQYF
CDR3 DNA: TGTGCCAGTAGTGTGCGCGGGGGACGCTACGAGCAGTACTTC

J gene: TRBJ2-3
clone size: .
V gene: TRBV20-1
D gene: .
CDR3 protein: CSARPGDTQYF
CDR3 DNA: TGCAGTGCTAGACCCGGGGATACGCAGTATTTT

J gene: TRBJ1-5
clone size: few
V gene: TRBV19
D gene: .
CDR3 protein: CASTGTGNQPQHF
CDR3 DNA: TGTGCCAGTACAGGAACAGGCAATCAGCCCCAGCATTTT

J gene: TRBJ2-5
clone size: .
V gene: TRBV19
D gene: TRBD1
CDR3 protein: CASSLPGQGETQYF
CDR3 DNA: TGTGCCAGTAGTCTACCGGGACAGGGAGAGACCCAGTACTTC

J gene: TRBJ1-3
clone size: .
V gene: TRBV9
D gene: .
CDR3 protein: CASSVGGHSGNTIYF
CDR3 DNA: TGTGCCAGCAGCGTAGGAGGGCACTCTGGAAACACCATATATTTT

J gene: TRBJ2-5
clone size: .
V gene: TRBV5-1
D gene: TRBD2
CDR3 protein: CASSLGRTSGEAETQYF
CDR3 DNA: TGCGCCAGCAGCTTAGGGAGGACTAGCGGGGAGGCGGAGACCCAGTACTTC

J gene: TRBJ1-5
clone size: .
V gene: TRBV18
D gene: TRBD1
CDR3 protein: CASSLTSTGGDQPQHF
CDR3 DNA: TGTGCCAGCTCACTTACCTCGACAGGGGGCGATCAGCCCCAGCATTTT

J gene: TRBJ2-5
clone size: .
V gene: TRBV6-1
D gene: .
CDR3 protein: CASSQAYETQYF
CDR3 DNA: TGTGCCAGCTCCCAGGCTTACGAGACCCAGTACTTC

J gene: TRBJ1-2
clone size: .
V gene: TRBV29-1
D gene: TRBD1
CDR3 protein: CSAVTGSYGYTF
CDR3 DNA: TGCAGCGCTGTGACAGGGAGCTATGGCTACACCTTC

J gene: TRBJ2-1
clone size: .
V gene: TRBV18
D gene: TRBD2
CDR3 protein: CASSPLSGLAYNEQFF
CDR3 DNA: TGTGCCAGCTCACCACTTTCGGGACTAGCCTACAATGAGCAGTTCTTC

J gene: TRBJ2-3
clone size: .
V gene: TRBV9
D gene: TRBD1
CDR3 protein: CASSPGDRDTQYF
CDR3 DNA: TGTGCCAGCAGCCCCGGGGACAGAGATACGCAGTATTTT

J gene: TRBJ2-5
clone size: .
V gene: TRBV5-6
D gene: .
CDR3 protein: CASSFREQETQYF
CDR3 DNA: TGTGCCAGCAGCTTTAGGGAGCAAGAGACCCAGTACTTC

J gene: TRBJ2-7
clone size: .
V gene: TRBV6-5
D gene: TRBD2
CDR3 protein: CAAGEGAYEQYF
CDR3 DNA: TGTGCTGCGGGGGAGGGTGCCTACGAGCAGTACTTC

J gene: TRBJ2-2
clone size: .
V gene: TRBV7-3
D gene: TRBD1
CDR3 protein: CASSLPTGGNTGELFF
CDR3 DNA: TGTGCCAGCAGCCTCCCGACAGGGGGAAACACCGGGGAGCTGTTTTTT

J gene: TRBJ2-7
clone size: .
V gene: TRBV6-5
D gene: TRBD2
CDR3 protein: CASNLPLAVFGEQYF
CDR3 DNA: TGTGCCAGCAACCTACCTCTAGCGGTCTTCGGCGAGCAGTACTTC

J gene: TRBJ2-7
clone size: .
V gene: TRBV18
D gene: TRBD1
CDR3 protein: CASSPELGTGNPLEQYF
CDR3 DNA: TGTGCCAGCTCACCAGAGTTGGGGACAGGGAATCCCCTCGAGCAGTACTTC

J gene: TRBJ2-1
clone size: .
V gene: TRBV30
D gene: .
CDR3 protein: CAWRFQGSYNEQFF
CDR3 DNA: TGTGCCTGGAGGTTCCAGGGGTCCTACAATGAGCAGTTCTTC

J gene: TRBJ1-5
clone size: .
V gene: TRBV27
D gene: TRBD1
CDR3 protein: CASSYRGWNQPGHF
CDR3 DNA: TGTGCCAGCAGTTACAGGGGATGGAATCAGCCGGGGCATTTT

J gene: TRBJ2-7
clone size: few
V gene: TRBV30
D gene: .
CDR3 protein: CAWSRTASYEQYF
CDR3 DNA: TGTGCCTGGAGCCGGACAGCCTCCTACGAGCAGTACTTC

J gene: TRBJ2-2
clone size: few
V gene: TRBV6-1
D gene: TRBD2
CDR3 protein: CASSELAGNTGELFF
CDR3 DNA: TGTGCCAGCAGTGAACTAGCGGGGAACACCGGGGAGCTGTTTTTT

J gene: TRBJ2-5
clone size: .
V gene: TRBV5-1
D gene: TRBD2
CDR3 protein: CASSLGSSGQETQYF
CDR3 DNA: TGCGCCAGCAGCTTGGGATCTAGCGGACAAGAGACCCAGTACTTC

J gene: TRBJ2-5
clone size: few
V gene: TRBV10-3
D gene: .
CDR3 protein: CAISEARETQYF
CDR3 DNA: TGTGCCATCAGTGAGGCGAGGGAGACCCAGTACTTC

J gene: TRBJ2-7
clone size: .
V gene: TRBV5-8
D gene: TRBD1
CDR3 protein: CASSLGQGGEQYF
CDR3 DNA: TGTGCCAGCAGCTTAGGACAGGGCGGCGAGCAGTACTTC

J gene: TRBJ1-5
clone size: .
V gene: TRBV4-1
D gene: .
CDR3 protein: CASSQDSAGNQPQHF
CDR3 DNA: TGCGCCAGCAGCCAAGATTCGGCAGGGAATCAGCCCCAGCATTTT

J gene: TRBJ1-1
clone size: .
V gene: TRBV11-2
D gene: .
CDR3 protein: CASSLIRSPEAFF
CDR3 DNA: TGTGCCAGCAGCTTAATCAGGTCCCCTGAAGCTTTCTTT

J gene: TRBJ2-3
clone size: few
V gene: TRBV15
D gene: .
CDR3 protein: CATSPGLPTDTQYF
CDR3 DNA: TGTGCCACCAGTCCAGGACTACCCACAGATACGCAGTATTTT

J gene: TRBJ1-5
clone size: .
V gene: TRBV27
D gene: .
CDR3 protein: CASSPSQVWYSNQPQHF
CDR3 DNA: TGTGCCAGCAGTCCTTCACAGGTCTGGTATAGCAATCAGCCCCAGCATTTT

J gene: TRBJ2-7
clone size: .
V gene: TRBV19
D gene: TRBD2
CDR3 protein: CASSPSGGDYEQYF
CDR3 DNA: TGTGCCAGTAGTCCTAGCGGGGGGGACTACGAGCAGTACTTC

J gene: TRBJ2-1
clone size: .
V gene: TRBV9
D gene: .
CDR3 protein: CASSVSTYNEQFF
CDR3 DNA: TGTGCCAGCAGCGTATCAACTTACAATGAGCAGTTCTTC

J gene: TRBJ2-5
clone size: .
V gene: TRBV6-1
D gene: .
CDR3 protein: CASSGVGETQYF
CDR3 DNA: TGTGCCAGCAGTGGGGTCGGGGAGACCCAGTACTTC

J gene: TRBJ2-5
clone size: .
V gene: TRBV6-5
D gene: TRBD2
CDR3 protein: CASSYGAGEAETQYF
CDR3 DNA: TGTGCCAGCAGTTACGGGGCGGGGGAAGCAGAGACCCAGTACTTC

J gene: TRBJ1-1
clone size: .
V gene: TRBV6-6
D gene: .
CDR3 protein: CASALPEGNTEAFF
CDR3 DNA: TGTGCCAGCGCGCTGCCGGAGGGGAACACTGAAGCTTTCTTT

J gene: TRBJ1-5
clone size: .
V gene: TRBV5-6
D gene: .
CDR3 protein: CASSSRDISNQPQHF
CDR3 DNA: TGTGCCAGCAGCTCAAGGGACATTAGCAATCAGCCCCAGCATTTT

J gene: TRBJ1-5
clone size: .
V gene: TRBV6-5
D gene: .
CDR3 protein: CASSRGQHQPQHF
CDR3 DNA: TGTGCCAGCAGTCGAGGGCAGCATCAGCCCCAGCATTTT

J gene: TRBJ2-1
clone size: few
V gene: TRBV11-2
D gene: TRBD2
CDR3 protein: CASSPLLAGGPYNEQFF
CDR3 DNA: TGTGCCAGCAGCCCCCTCCTAGCGGGGGGACCCTACAATGAGCAGTTCTTC

J gene: TRBJ2-7
clone size: once
V gene: TRBV6-6
D gene: .
CDR3 protein: CASSYSGEAYEQYF
CDR3 DNA: TGTGCCAGCAGTTACTCGGGCGAAGCCTACGAGCAGTACTTC

J gene: TRBJ1-1
clone size: .
V gene: TRBV7-6
D gene: .
CDR3 protein: CASSPRGGGVGTEAFF
CDR3 DNA: TGTGCCAGCAGCCCTAGGGGGGGTGGAGTTGGGACTGAAGCTTTCTTT

J gene: TRBJ1-2
clone size: once
V gene: TRBV5-6
D gene: .
CDR3 protein: CASSPDRNYGYTF
CDR3 DNA: TGTGCCAGCAGCCCGGACAGAAACTATGGCTACACCTTC

J gene: TRBJ2-2
clone size: .
V gene: TRBV6-6
D gene: .
CDR3 protein: CASNGPGTGELFF
CDR3 DNA: TGTGCCAGCAATGGGCCGGGGACCGGGGAGCTGTTTTTT